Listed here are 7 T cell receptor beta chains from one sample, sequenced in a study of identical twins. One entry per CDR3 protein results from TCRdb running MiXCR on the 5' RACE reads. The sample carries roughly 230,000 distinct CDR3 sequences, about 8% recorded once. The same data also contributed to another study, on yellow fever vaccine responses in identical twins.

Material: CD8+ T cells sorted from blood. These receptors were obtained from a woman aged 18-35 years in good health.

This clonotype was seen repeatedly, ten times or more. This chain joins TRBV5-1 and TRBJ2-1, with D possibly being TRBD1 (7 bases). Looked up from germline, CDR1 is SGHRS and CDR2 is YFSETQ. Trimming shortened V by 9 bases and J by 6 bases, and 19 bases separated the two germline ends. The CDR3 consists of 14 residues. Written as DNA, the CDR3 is TGCGCCACCGCGATAGCAGGGGGGATCAATGAGCAGTTCTTC. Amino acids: CATAIAGGINEQFF. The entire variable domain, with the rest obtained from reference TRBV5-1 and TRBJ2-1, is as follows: KAGVTQTPRYLIKTRGQQVTLSCSPISGHRSVSWYQQTPGQGLQFLFEYFSETQRNKGNFPGRFSGRQFSNSRSEMNVSTLELGDSALYLCATAIAGGINEQFFGPGTRLTVL.

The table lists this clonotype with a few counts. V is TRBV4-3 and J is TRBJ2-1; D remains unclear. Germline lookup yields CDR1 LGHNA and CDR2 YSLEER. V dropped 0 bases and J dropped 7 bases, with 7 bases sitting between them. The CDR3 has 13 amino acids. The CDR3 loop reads CASSQDLLNEQFF. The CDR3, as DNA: TGCGCCAGCAGCCAAGATCTTCTAAATGAGCAGTTCTTC.

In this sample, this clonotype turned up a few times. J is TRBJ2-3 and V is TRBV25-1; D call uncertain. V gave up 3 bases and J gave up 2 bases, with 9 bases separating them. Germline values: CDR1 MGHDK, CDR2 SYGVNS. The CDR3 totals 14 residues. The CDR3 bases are TGTGCCAGCAGTGATCAAGGGTCCACAGATACGCAGTATTTT. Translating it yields CASSDQGSTDTQYF.

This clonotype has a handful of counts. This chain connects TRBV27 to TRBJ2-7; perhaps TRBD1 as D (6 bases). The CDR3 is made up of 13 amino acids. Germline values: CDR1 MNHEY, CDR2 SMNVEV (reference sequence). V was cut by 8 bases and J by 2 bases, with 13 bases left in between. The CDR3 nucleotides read TGTGCCAGCTTTTCAGGGGAGACCTACGAGCAGTACTTC. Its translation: CASFSGETYEQYF.

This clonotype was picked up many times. The CDR3 protein is CSVLLQVYKNIQYF. The CDR3 DNA is TGCAGCGTTCTTTTACAGGTTTACAAAAACATTCAGTACTTC. The chain couples TRBV29-1 to TRBJ2-4, with TRBD1 as a possible D gene (5 bases). V lost 5 bases, J lost 3 bases, and 14 bases lay in between. The CDR3 length is 14 residues. Germline CDR1 and CDR2: SQVTM and ANQGSEA.

In nucleotides, the CDR3 is TGTGCCAGCAGTGAATCTGTTAGCGGGAGTCTGCAGTACTTC. Translating it yields CASSESVSGSLQYF. The gene calls are TRBV25-1 and TRBJ2-7, with 9 bases fitting TRBD2. V lost 1 base, J lost 9 bases, and 7 bases stayed unmatched. The CDR3 is made up of 14 amino acids. Per germline, CDR1 MGHDK and CDR2 SYGVNS.

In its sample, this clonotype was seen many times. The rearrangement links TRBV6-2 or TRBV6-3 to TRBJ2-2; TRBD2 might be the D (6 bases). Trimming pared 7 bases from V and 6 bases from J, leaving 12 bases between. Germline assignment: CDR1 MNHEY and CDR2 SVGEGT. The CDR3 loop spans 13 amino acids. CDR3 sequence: CASKAWEAGELFF. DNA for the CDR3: TGTGCCAGCAAGGCGTGGGAGGCCGGGGAGCTGTTTTTT.